What follows is one T cell receptor (beta chain) and its context. In the study's own analysis: Estimated nucleated cell counts came from reference gene primer amplification. Assay: immunoSEQ multiplex PCR; the TCRdb copy retains only in-frame clones and omits some. The V and J calls and the clone size are those of that table, but D and trimming were determined from the DNA. The sample consists of around 68,000 clones, around 82% of them appearing once. With V trimmed by 5 bases and J by 0 bases, 3 bases remained unmatched. CDR1 is SGHTA and CDR2 is FQGNSA in the germline V gene. There are 15 residues in the CDR3. These data come from a study of blood T cell repertoires in COVID-19. Background on the study: Sites across the United States, Italy and Spain contributed samples from acute and convalescent COVID-19.

The TCR sequence derives from a man of 80 years or more with active COVID-19. The specimen was peripheral blood. The chain combines TRBV7-2 with TRBJ2-5, with TRBD2 identical over 10 bases. DNA of the CDR3: TGTGCCAGCAGCCTGACTAGCGGGTACCAAGAGACCCAGTACTTC. Translated, it gives CASSLTSGYQETQYF.